The rows below give T cell receptor beta chains drawn from one sample of a study of monozygotic twins with inflammatory bowel disease. Using the 5' RACE reads, TCRdb records one entry per CDR3 protein without DNA. The listing contains 350,000 to 500,000 distinct CDR3 sequences. Sequences were obtained from blood. The receptors shown here come from a human donor with ulcerative colitis or Crohn's disease, or a healthy co-twin of an affected twin (not recorded which). Both conserved end residues are part of each CDR3.

V: TRBV5-1
J: TRBJ1-4
CDR3: CASSRTGEREKLFF

V: TRBV19
J: TRBJ1-5
CDR3: CASSASDSNQPQHF

V: TRBV28
J: TRBJ2-7
CDR3: CASTDNGRAYEQYF

V: TRBV20-1
J: TRBJ2-3
CDR3: CSARGRTDTQYF

V: TRBV20-1
J: TRBJ2-1
CDR3: CSARNRGAARDEQFF

V: TRBV10-3
J: TRBJ2-7
CDR3: CAISGQGLSYEQYF

V: TRBV7-9
J: TRBJ2-7
CDR3: CASSFRLAGAGSYEQYF

V: TRBV5-1
J: TRBJ1-1
CDR3: CASSLQGQGHEAFF

V: TRBV18
J: TRBJ2-5
CDR3: CASSPTMGDKSKVTQYF

V: TRBV12-3/TRBV12-4
J: TRBJ1-2
CDR3: CASSLTAGQGSNYGYTF

V: TRBV14
J: TRBJ2-7
CDR3: CASSQQGILYEQYF

V: TRBV18
J: TRBJ1-2
CDR3: CASSPAEYYGYTF

V: TRBV12-3/TRBV12-4
J: TRBJ2-6
CDR3: CASSLRGSGANVLTF

V: TRBV6-8
J: TRBJ2-1
CDR3: CASSFNQRVYNEQFF

V: TRBV7-2
J: TRBJ2-7
CDR3: CASSPGLANDEQYF

V: TRBV20-1
J: TRBJ2-2
CDR3: CSARVTIRALGGELFF

V: TRBV6-1
J: TRBJ2-2
CDR3: CASRIGTTGRGELFF

V: TRBV29-1
J: TRBJ2-6
CDR3: CSVVTGGAAGANVLTF

V: TRBV12-3/TRBV12-4
J: TRBJ2-7
CDR3: CASSEDSRLYEQYF

V: TRBV12-3/TRBV12-4
J: TRBJ2-7
CDR3: CASSYGRAYEQYF

V: TRBV7-9
J: TRBJ2-1
CDR3: CASSGTSSYNEQFF

V: TRBV5-4
J: TRBJ2-7
CDR3: CASTYFGGVPSYEQYF

V: TRBV28
J: TRBJ1-1
CDR3: CASRFTGAHTEAFF

V: TRBV14
J: TRBJ1-1
CDR3: CASSRQGLTEAFF

V: TRBV5-1
J: TRBJ2-3
CDR3: CASSFGLAGTLRDTQYF

V: TRBV10-3
J: TRBJ2-3
CDR3: CAISESRLGRTDTQYF

V: TRBV4-2
J: TRBJ2-1
CDR3: CASSQVRGNLNNEQFF

V: TRBV28
J: TRBJ1-6
CDR3: CASSTRQGQNSPLHF

V: TRBV19
J: TRBJ1-5
CDR3: CASSMQGMPQHF

V: TRBV18
J: TRBJ2-7
CDR3: CASSPPTGAYEQYF

V: TRBV20-1
J: TRBJ1-2
CDR3: CSARDLPDGYTF

V: TRBV6-5
J: TRBJ1-2
CDR3: CASRRDRFYGYTF

V: TRBV10-3
J: TRBJ1-3
CDR3: CAISEDVSGNTIYF

V: TRBV18
J: TRBJ1-1
CDR3: CASSPQGRTEAFF

V: TRBV18
J: TRBJ2-1
CDR3: CASSPSPYNEQFF

V: TRBV20-1
J: TRBJ2-5
CDR3: CSARELQETQYF

V: TRBV5-1
J: TRBJ2-7
CDR3: CASRHTGQGNEQYF

V: TRBV20-1
J: TRBJ1-2
CDR3: CSAEDRAYGYTF

V: TRBV24-1
J: TRBJ2-5
CDR3: CATSDPLGPQETQYF

V: TRBV20-1
J: TRBJ1-5
CDR3: CSARSDSPNQPQHF

V: TRBV12-5
J: TRBJ2-5
CDR3: CASGLAETQYF

V: TRBV11-1
J: TRBJ1-2
CDR3: CASSWRREEVDYGYTF

V: TRBV6-1
J: TRBJ1-5
CDR3: CASTEGFQPQHF

V: TRBV7-8
J: TRBJ2-3
CDR3: CASSLVGVGTRSTDTQYF

V: TRBV14
J: TRBJ2-1
CDR3: CASSHVTGTGYGEQFF

V: TRBV28
J: TRBJ2-2
CDR3: CASGVGGTGELFF

V: TRBV20-1
J: TRBJ1-1
CDR3: CSAKAPGKAGTEAFF

V: TRBV2
J: TRBJ2-3
CDR3: CASSLNGRASDTQYF

V: TRBV11-2
J: TRBJ1-6
CDR3: CASSSTGTVYNSPLHF